This T cell receptor (beta chain) was retrieved from a study of identical twins. TCRdb recomputed calls from the 5' RACE reads with MiXCR, one row per CDR3 protein. The sample holds around 670,000 distinct CDR3 sequences, 5.5% to 6.5% seen once. Note on this clonotype: The antigen is unknown.

This CDR3 is 11 amino acids long. V was trimmed by 10 bases and J by 8 bases, leaving 14 bases between them. CDR1 is SGHTA and CDR2 is FQGNSA in the germline V gene. Study results and limitations: The study found that models underestimated out-of-frame TCR alpha sharing in monozygotic twins. Memory repertoires showed no such pattern, whereas abundant cord blood beta clonotypes carried fewer insertions.

This chain uses TRBV7-2 with TRBJ1-2; no reliable D call. The sequencing input was naive T cells sorted from blood. This clonotype was sampled from a man younger than 35 in good health. The DNA for the CDR3 is TGTGCCATCAAGGCGGGAGGCGGCTACACCTTC. It encodes CAIKAGGGYTF.